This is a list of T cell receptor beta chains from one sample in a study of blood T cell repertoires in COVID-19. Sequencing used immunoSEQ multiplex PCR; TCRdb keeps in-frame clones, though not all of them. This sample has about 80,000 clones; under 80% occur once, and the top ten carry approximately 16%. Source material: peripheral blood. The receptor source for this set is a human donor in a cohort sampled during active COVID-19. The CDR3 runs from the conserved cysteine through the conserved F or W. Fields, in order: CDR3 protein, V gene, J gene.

CDR3 protein: CATSEGQTYEQYF
V gene: TRBV24-1
J gene: TRBJ2-7

CDR3 protein: CASSFGLGGLSDQPQHF
V gene: TRBV7-9
J gene: TRBJ1-5

CDR3 protein: CASSAGVPDTQYF
V gene: TRBV5-4
J gene: TRBJ2-3

CDR3 protein: CASSLARGGQPQHF
V gene: TRBV7-2
J gene: TRBJ1-5

CDR3 protein: CASRHPSGRVTGELFF
V gene: TRBV13
J gene: TRBJ2-2

CDR3 protein: CSVVRGQAFGETQYF
V gene: TRBV29-1
J gene: TRBJ2-5

CDR3 protein: CASSRTGRITEAFF
V gene: TRBV6-5
J gene: TRBJ1-1

CDR3 protein: CASSRGLGNQPQHF
V gene: TRBV6-5
J gene: TRBJ1-5

CDR3 protein: CASSHLGQDTGELFF
V gene: TRBV3-1/TRBV3-2
J gene: TRBJ2-2

CDR3 protein: CASSLGASGANVLTF
V gene: TRBV19
J gene: TRBJ2-6

CDR3 protein: CASRDSRDEKLFF
V gene: TRBV5-1
J gene: TRBJ1-4

CDR3 protein: CASSPSGANYGYTF
V gene: TRBV11-3
J gene: TRBJ1-2

CDR3 protein: CASSEIREPQHF
V gene: TRBV2
J gene: TRBJ1-5

CDR3 protein: CASSPRESTDTQYF
V gene: TRBV18
J gene: TRBJ2-3

CDR3 protein: CASSLRVSTDTQYF
V gene: TRBV28
J gene: TRBJ2-3

CDR3 protein: CAWSVRRNTEAFF
V gene: TRBV30
J gene: TRBJ1-1

CDR3 protein: CASSPTAELNEQFF
V gene: TRBV18
J gene: TRBJ2-1

CDR3 protein: CASSLILNEQFF
V gene: TRBV12-3/TRBV12-4
J gene: TRBJ2-1

CDR3 protein: CASSPMYEQFF
V gene: TRBV5-5
J gene: TRBJ2-1

CDR3 protein: CASQGTSGSTDTQYF
V gene: TRBV6-4
J gene: TRBJ2-3

CDR3 protein: CASSLVVGGGYTF
V gene: TRBV5-8
J gene: TRBJ1-2

CDR3 protein: CASSLDHPTYNSPLHF
V gene: TRBV11-2
J gene: TRBJ1-6

CDR3 protein: CASSFEVDYNEQFF
V gene: TRBV7-9
J gene: TRBJ2-1

CDR3 protein: CASSARQIAGGSYEQYF
V gene: TRBV19
J gene: TRBJ2-7

CDR3 protein: CASSLQGINEKLFF
V gene: TRBV5-1
J gene: TRBJ1-4

CDR3 protein: CASSGGGKQETQYF
V gene: TRBV5-6
J gene: TRBJ2-5

CDR3 protein: CASSPGTGWTNEKLFF
V gene: TRBV25-1
J gene: TRBJ1-4

CDR3 protein: CASSYGQGGEQYF
V gene: TRBV5-1
J gene: TRBJ2-7

CDR3 protein: CASSLGGTSSYNEQFF
V gene: TRBV5-1
J gene: TRBJ2-1

CDR3 protein: CASSLAAGGTDTQYF
V gene: TRBV5-4
J gene: TRBJ2-3

CDR3 protein: CASSPGQGIVRNSPLHF
V gene: TRBV7-9
J gene: TRBJ1-6

CDR3 protein: CASSLGQGEEKLFF
V gene: TRBV5-1
J gene: TRBJ1-4

CDR3 protein: CATSDLETSGYNEQFF
V gene: TRBV24-1
J gene: TRBJ2-1

CDR3 protein: CASSYTPGQGDYSPLHF
V gene: TRBV6-2/TRBV6-3
J gene: TRBJ1-6

CDR3 protein: CASSETGDRSGANVLTF
V gene: TRBV4-3
J gene: TRBJ2-6

CDR3 protein: CASRDLAADTQYF
V gene: TRBV5-4
J gene: TRBJ2-3

CDR3 protein: CASSGQGTEGSYEQYF
V gene: TRBV9
J gene: TRBJ2-7

CDR3 protein: CASSSFQEANTIYF
V gene: TRBV28
J gene: TRBJ1-3

CDR3 protein: CASKDTYNEQFF
V gene: TRBV6-4
J gene: TRBJ2-1

CDR3 protein: CASSYGGSREQFF
V gene: TRBV6-2/TRBV6-3
J gene: TRBJ2-1

CDR3 protein: CASRRDNLSYTF
V gene: TRBV6-5
J gene: TRBJ1-2

CDR3 protein: CASSFLGMNTEAFF
V gene: TRBV5-1
J gene: TRBJ1-1

CDR3 protein: CASSFPTETSGSYNEQFF
V gene: TRBV28
J gene: TRBJ2-1

CDR3 protein: CASSFSDRGEQFF
V gene: TRBV28
J gene: TRBJ2-1

CDR3 protein: CASSPVVNSPLHF
V gene: TRBV7-8
J gene: TRBJ1-6

CDR3 protein: CASSHDTDPRLNQPQHF
V gene: TRBV7-9
J gene: TRBJ1-5

CDR3 protein: CASSYGTGDGYTF
V gene: TRBV7-3
J gene: TRBJ1-2

CDR3 protein: CATSQQGFNYEQYF
V gene: TRBV24-1
J gene: TRBJ2-7

CDR3 protein: CSVAGLGTGEKLFF
V gene: TRBV29-1
J gene: TRBJ1-4

CDR3 protein: CASSSPQREAGNEQFF
V gene: TRBV7-9
J gene: TRBJ2-1

CDR3 protein: CASSAGLADPDTQYF
V gene: TRBV2
J gene: TRBJ2-3

CDR3 protein: CASSSDSTSGSSYNEQFF
V gene: TRBV5-8
J gene: TRBJ2-1

CDR3 protein: CASSLDDSYNEQFF
V gene: TRBV7-9
J gene: TRBJ2-1

CDR3 protein: CATSDLLTGETQYF
V gene: TRBV24-1
J gene: TRBJ2-3